These 27 T cell receptor beta chains were sequenced from one sample in a study of regulatory T cells in long-lasting Graves disease. Time point noted: newly diagnosed GD, antithyroid drugs for less than 3 months. With RNA extracted from PBMCs as input, the TCR library was made. The authors built TCR beta libraries using iRepertoire HTBI primers and Arm-PCR of CDR3 regions. TCRdb re-derived calls from the multiplex PCR reads in MiXCR, one entry per CDR3 protein. The sample includes some 460,000 distinct CDR3 sequences, under 20% seen only once; the top ten take 10% to 15%. Another study also made use of these data, one on T cells in Graves' hyperthyroidism and ophthalmopathy.

Sequencing was performed on peripheral blood mononuclear cells (PBMCs), taken at new diagnosis, from a patient treated with antithyroid drugs. The receptors stem from a man aged 35 to 55 with Graves disease.

This clonotype was seen a few times. V usage is TRBV11-2 and J usage is TRBJ2-3; D possibly corresponds to TRBD2 (6 bases). CDR1 SGHAT and CDR2 FQNNGV come from the germline V gene. Between the trimmed V and J ends, which lost 7 bases and 0 bases, there was a span of 17 bases. This CDR3 spans 16 amino acids. CDR3 DNA sequence: TGTGCCAGCACTCCCGGACTAACCATAAGCACAGATACGCAGTATTTT. It is translated as CASTPGLTISTDTQYF.

The chain recombines TRBV3-1 with TRBJ1-6, with D possibly matching TRBD1 (5 bases). CDR3 length equals 13 residues. Trimming stripped 4 bases from V and 7 bases from J, with 8 bases between. CDR1 is LGHDT and CDR2 is YNNKEL in the germline V gene (reference sequence). The CDR3 region is CASSLNRNSPLHF. DNA for the CDR3: TGTGCCAGCAGCCTTAACAGGAATTCACCCCTCCACTTT. The full variable domain, rest sourced from reference TRBV3-1 and TRBJ1-6, is DTAVSQTPKYLVTQMGNDKSIKCEQNLGHDTMYWYKQDSKKFLKIMFSYNNKELIINETVPNRFSPKSPDKAHLNLHINSLELGDSAVYFCASSLNRNSPLHFGNGTRLTVT.

This rearrangement joins TRBV5-1 to TRBJ2-2; D is possibly TRBD1 or TRBD2 (5 bases each). Looked up from germline, CDR1 is SGHRS and CDR2 is YFSETQ. Trimming took 5 bases from V and 6 from J, leaving 8 bases between them. The CDR3 length is 12 residues. CDR3 nucleotide sequence: TGCGCCAGCAGGGGGGAATCCGGGGAGCTGTTTTTT. It yields the protein CASRGESGELFF.

The rearrangement uses TRBV7-3 and TRBJ1-2; 9 bases are a match to TRBD1. V lost 3 bases to trimming and J lost 8 bases; unmatched junction nucleotides: 7. Germline assignment: CDR1 SGHTA and CDR2 FQGTGA. CDR3 length equals 14 residues. The chain's CDR3 is CASSLTGGTAGYTF. DNA of the CDR3: TGTGCCAGCAGCTTGACAGGGGGGACGGCCGGCTACACCTTC. Full variable domain (rest looked up from reference TRBV7-3 and TRBJ1-2): GAGVSQTPSNKVTEKGKYVELRCDPISGHTALYWYRQSLGQGPEFLIYFQGTGAADDSGLPNDRFFAVRPEGSVSTLKIQRTERGDSAVYLCASSLTGGTAGYTFGSGTRLTVV.

The V gene is TRBV20-1, the J gene TRBJ1-5; TRBD1 matches 9 bases. V was pared by 2 bases and J by 1 base, with 3 bases of the junction left unmatched. This CDR3 contains 15 residues. CDR1 is DFQATT, CDR2 SNEGSKA, per germline (reference sequence). CDR3 protein: CSARLGQGSNQPQHF. The CDR3 DNA sequence: TGCAGTGCTAGATTGGGACAGGGAAGCAATCAGCCCCAGCATTTT.

This clonotype was counted at least ten times. This chain joins TRBV5-1 and TRBJ1-1, with D possibly TRBD1 on 5 matching bases. Germline assignment: CDR1 SGHRS and CDR2 YFSETQ. The CDR3 sequence is 16 residues long. The ends were cut back, 0 bases at V and 1 base at J, with 13 bases in the middle. CDR3 protein: CASSLVLGERNTEAFF. The CDR3 DNA sequence: TGCGCCAGCAGCTTGGTTCTGGGGGAGAGGAACACTGAAGCTTTCTTT. Filled out from reference TRBV5-1 and TRBJ1-1, the complete variable domain reads KAGVTQTPRYLIKTRGQQVTLSCSPISGHRSVSWYQQTPGQGLQFLFEYFSETQRNKGNFPGRFSGRQFSNSRSEMNVSTLELGDSALYLCASSLVLGERNTEAFFGQGTRLTVV.

The genes are TRBV9 and TRBJ1-2, with no clear D. The CDR3 contains 13 residues. The V end was cut by 0 bases, the J end by 7 bases, with 10 bases between. Germline CDR1 is SGDLS and CDR2 is YYNGEE. The CDR3 region is CASSVGGNRGYTF. CDR3 sequence (DNA): TGTGCCAGCAGCGTAGGAGGGAATCGTGGCTACACCTTC.

This clonotype was seen at least ten times. V and J are TRBV20-1 and TRBJ2-5, with TRBD2 matching 7 bases. The length of the CDR3 is 13 residues. V was clipped by 6 bases and J by 1 base; unmatched bases: 5. Germline V gene lookup returns CDR1 DFQATT and CDR2 SNEGSKA (reference sequence). The DNA for the CDR3 is TGCAGTGCAACGGGACTAATCCAAGAGACCCAGTACTTC. Translation gives CSATGLIQETQYF.

This clonotype has a handful of counts. The chain joins TRBV5-1 to TRBJ2-7; TRBD2 agrees at 8 bases. V shed 6 bases, J shed 2 bases, and the junction held 10 bases outside the gene matches. Germline V gene data show CDR1 as SGHRS and CDR2 as YFSETQ. The CDR3 is 15 residues long. The CDR3 is CASTSTLAGTYEQYF. CDR3 bases: TGCGCCAGCACCTCCACTCTAGCGGGCACCTACGAGCAGTACTTC. The entire variable domain, with the rest obtained from reference TRBV5-1 and TRBJ2-7, is as follows: KAGVTQTPRYLIKTRGQQVTLSCSPISGHRSVSWYQQTPGQGLQFLFEYFSETQRNKGNFPGRFSGRQFSNSRSEMNVSTLELGDSALYLCASTSTLAGTYEQYFGPGTRLTVT.

The chain employs TRBV6-1 and TRBJ2-2, with a weak D call TRBD1 (6 bases). In germline, CDR1 is MNHNS, CDR2 SASEGT. V lost 10 bases and J lost 3, with 15 bases in between. The CDR3 length is 14 residues. The CDR3 sequence is CATINHRDTGELFF. The CDR3 nucleotides read TGTGCCACCATAAATCACAGGGACACCGGGGAGCTGTTTTTT.

J is TRBJ2-7 and V is TRBV28; TRBD2 aligns across 10 bases. The trim removed 8 bases at V and 0 bases at J, leaving 4 bases unmatched. Germline loops: CDR1 MDHEN, CDR2 SYDVKM. This CDR3 is built from 14 residues. CDR3 coding DNA: TGTGCCAGCCCTCCTAGCGGGAGCTCCTACGAGCAGTACTTC. It encodes CASPPSGSSYEQYF.

This clonotype was recorded a few times. This chain joins TRBV5-5 and TRBJ2-5; 10 positions agree with TRBD1. This CDR3 is 17 amino acids long. Germline CDR1 is SGHKS and CDR2 is YYEKEE (reference sequence). V lost 4 bases to trimming and J lost 4 bases; unmatched junction nucleotides: 13. The CDR3 is CASSPGQGGDYGETQYF. In nucleotides, the CDR3 is TGTGCCAGCAGCCCTGGACAGGGGGGAGACTATGGAGAGACCCAGTACTTC. Full variable domain (remainder filled in from reference TRBV5-5 and TRBJ2-5): DAGVTQSPTHLIKTRGQQVTLRCSPISGHKSVSWYQQVLGQGPQFIFQYYEKEERGRGNFPDRFSARQFPNYSSELNVNALLLGDSALYLCASSPGQGGDYGETQYFGPGTRLLVL.

The sample holds many counts of this clonotype. The chain recombines TRBV3-1 with TRBJ1-3, with D unresolved. This CDR3 is built from 13 residues. Germline V gene sequence: CDR1 LGHDT, CDR2 YNNKEL (reference sequence). V was trimmed by 4 bases and J by 2 bases, leaving 6 bases between them. The CDR3: CASSPAPGNTIYF. The CDR3 DNA is TGTGCCAGCAGCCCGGCCCCTGGAAACACCATATATTTT.

This clonotype was picked up a small number of times. The V call is TRBV5-6, the J call TRBJ2-1, with 9 nucleotides matching TRBD2. CDR1 is SGHDT and CDR2 is YYEEEE in the germline V gene. Germline trimming cut 5 bases from V and 12 bases from J; bases unmatched to any gene: 18. This CDR3 comprises 16 residues. CDR3 in amino acids: CASSSTSGPIPRAQFF. The CDR3 nucleotides are TGTGCCAGCAGTTCGACTAGCGGTCCCATTCCCAGGGCGCAGTTCTTC. The full variable domain, its missing parts supplied by reference TRBV5-6 and TRBJ2-1, is DAGVTQSPTHLIKTRGQQVTLRCSPKSGHDTVSWYQQALGQGPQFIFQYYEEEERQRGNFPDRFSGHQFPNYSSELNVNALLLGDSALYLCASSSTSGPIPRAQFFGPGTRLTVL.

This clonotype was observed many times. The V call is TRBV15, the J call TRBJ2-5; possibly TRBD1 for D (6 bases). V was trimmed by 2 bases and J by 2 bases, leaving 18 bases between them. The CDR3 is 17 residues long. The V gene's germline CDR1 is LNHNV and CDR2 YYDKDF (reference sequence). Here the CDR3 DNA reads TGTGCCACCAGCAGACCCCGGGGTGGACAGCTTCAAGAGACCCAGTACTTC. The encoded protein is CATSRPRGGQLQETQYF.

Comment on this clonotype: Just one base apart from a much larger clone, this may be a read error. This rearrangement joins TRBV29-1 to TRBJ2-3, with D maybe TRBD2 (6 bases). V lost 7 bases, J lost 1 base, and 9 bases lay in between. Germline lookup yields CDR1 SQVTM and CDR2 ANQGSEA. This CDR3 is 12 amino acids long. This CDR3 reads CSEGEGTDTQYF. As DNA, the CDR3 is TGCAGCGAAGGGGAGGGCACAGATACGCAGTATTTT.

The table lists this clonotype with many counts. V is TRBV28 and J is TRBJ2-1, with TRBD2 matching 9 bases. CDR1 and CDR2 from the germline V gene are MDHEN and SYDVKM. V shed 5 bases, J shed 3 bases, and the junction held 11 bases outside the gene matches. This CDR3 spans 17 amino acids. This CDR3 is CASSPLGLAGFYNEQFF. CDR3 coding DNA: TGTGCCAGCAGTCCGTTGGGGCTAGCGGGGTTCTACAATGAGCAGTTCTTC. Full variable domain (remainder filled in from reference TRBV28 and TRBJ2-1): DVKVTQSSRYLVKRTGEKVFLECVQDMDHENMFWYRQDPGLGLRLIYFSYDVKMKEKGDIPEGYSVSREKKERFSLILESASTNQTSMYLCASSPLGLAGFYNEQFFGPGTRLTVL.

This sequence joins TRBV24-1 and TRBJ2-7; TRBD2 agrees at 12 bases. Germline trimming cut 7 bases from V and 4 bases from J; bases unmatched to any gene: 4. Germline V gene lookup returns CDR1 KGHDR and CDR2 SFDVKD. The CDR3 loop spans 14 amino acids. The DNA for the CDR3 is TGTGCCACCAGCGCCGGGACTAGCGGGTACGAGCAGTACTTC. This sequence encodes CATSAGTSGYEQYF.

In its sample, this clonotype was seen a few times. The chain is built from TRBV7-9 and TRBJ2-7, with a possible D match to TRBD2 (5 bases). CDR1 and CDR2 (germline): SEHNR, FQNEAQ (reference sequence). Trimming took 3 bases from V and 2 from J, leaving 8 bases between them. The CDR3 has 13 amino acids. CDR3 loop: CASSLTTTYEQYF. CDR3 bases: TGTGCCAGCAGCTTGACTACGACCTACGAGCAGTACTTC.

This clonotype was picked up a small number of times. The chain combines TRBV19 with TRBJ2-7; the match to TRBD1 covers 12 bases. The germline CDR1 and CDR2 sequences are LNHDA and SQIVND (reference sequence). With 4 bases clipped from V and 12 bases from J, the junction kept 7 bases outside the gene matches. The CDR3 is 13 residues long. The CDR3 region has the DNA TGTGCCAGTAGTACCGGGACAGGGGGCACCTTGTACTTC. Translation: CASSTGTGGTLYF.

This clonotype was observed a few times. The chain uses TRBV19 and TRBJ1-1, with D uncertain. This CDR3 comprises 14 residues. The V end lost 0 bases, the J end lost 1 base, and 6 bases lay between the germline ends. The germline V gene has CDR1 LNHDA and CDR2 SQIVND (reference sequence). The CDR3 bases are TGTGCCAGTAGTATAGACGTAGCGAACACTGAAGCTTTCTTT. Amino acids: CASSIDVANTEAFF.

This rearrangement joins TRBV11-2 to TRBJ2-2; TRBD1 matches 11 bases. From germline, CDR1 is SGHAT and CDR2 FQNNGV. V lost 5 bases and J lost 3; bases outside the gene matches: 8. This CDR3 contains 17 residues. CDR3 DNA sequence: TGTGCCAGCAGCCCCCGGACAGGGGGCGGGGACACCGGGGAGCTGTTTTTT. This sequence encodes CASSPRTGGGDTGELFF.

The count of this clonotype is one. A clone one base away is much larger, so this may be a read error. CDR3 amino acids: CATSGFGGYSSYNEQFF. As DNA, the CDR3 is TGTGCCACCAGTGGTTTTGGCGGGTATAGCTCCTACAATGAGCAGTTCTTC. V gene TRBV24-1 combines with J gene TRBJ2-1, with a possible D match to TRBD2 (5 bases). Germline lookup yields CDR1 KGHDR and CDR2 SFDVKD. Trimming shortened V by 5 bases and J by 0 bases, and 16 bases separated the two germline ends. The CDR3 is 17 residues long.

This chain connects TRBV18 to TRBJ1-4; 9 nucleotides agree with TRBD1. Germline lookup yields CDR1 KGHSH and CDR2 LQKENI. The CDR3 loop spans 17 amino acids. J lost 4 bases, V lost 5 bases, and 11 bases had no gene match. CDR3 bases: TGTGCCAGCTCAGCTACTTTTCCGGGACAGGGTAATGAAAAACTGTTTTTT. This gives the protein CASSATFPGQGNEKLFF.

The V gene is TRBV12-3 or TRBV12-4, the J gene TRBJ1-2, with 8 bases that match TRBD1. Losses at the gene ends were 6 bases for V and 2 bases for J; bases not matched to a gene: 5. The CDR3 totals 14 residues. The CDR3, as DNA: TGTGCCAGCAGCGGACAGGGAGAAAACTATGGCTACACCTTC. As protein: CASSGQGENYGYTF.

This clonotype was detected only a few times. The chain recombines TRBV27 with TRBJ1-2; unclear D gene. Deletions cut 8 bases from V and 7 bases from J, with 23 bases between. This CDR3 spans 15 amino acids. CDR1 is MNHEY and CDR2 is SMNVEV in the germline V gene (reference sequence). As DNA, the CDR3 is TGTGCCAGCGCCACTTCATTTCTTACGGGTTTTGGCTACACCTTC. This sequence encodes CASATSFLTGFGYTF.

In this sample, this clonotype turned up many times. The chain recombines TRBV5-1 with TRBJ1-1; the match to TRBD1 covers 7 bases. This CDR3 has 17 residues. The J segment lost 0 bases and the V segment lost 3 bases, leaving 11 bases of the junction unmatched. Germline values: CDR1 SGHRS, CDR2 YFSETQ. The CDR3 DNA follows: TGCGCCAGCAGCTCCCGGACAGGAGGAACCATGAACACTGAAGCTTTCTTT. Translation: CASSSRTGGTMNTEAFF.